The 15 T cell receptor beta chains below come from one sample, sequenced in a study of metastatic and nonmetastatic thyroid tumors. No patient had received any treatment before thyroid surgery. TCRdb re-analyzed the PCR reads through MiXCR. Of roughly 55,000 clones listed, 15% to 20% are singletons. Sequencing was done on a sample of blood. All receptors come from a male donor with papillary thyroid cancer or a benign thyroid nodule (not recorded which). Some clones in this sample may be carry-over from other donors' samples.

This clone has only a few counts. In this CDR3 the conserved last residue, phenylalanine or tryptophan, is missing, so a read error is likely. Because the CDR3's place on the DNA is in doubt, the DNA is left out and the CDR3 is given as listed by TCRdb. The chain links TRBV6-1 to TRBJ2-7; whether TRBD1, the table's D call, matches the DNA was not checked. CDR1 is MNHNS, CDR2 SASEGT, per germline. Termini included, the CDR3 measures 14 amino acids. The CDR3 here is CASSRQGSTYEQYL.

The table lists this clone with many counts. This chain's CDR3 is CASSEVGAQPQHF. For the CDR3, the DNA is TGTGCCAGCAGTGAAGTAGGGGCCCAGCCCCAGCATTTT. The gene calls are TRBV6-1 and TRBJ1-5, with a possible D match to TRBD1 (5 bases). The CDR3 has 13 amino acids. V was cut by 1 base and J by 7 bases, with 8 bases left in between. The germline V gene encodes CDR1 MNHNS and CDR2 SASEGT.

This clone has at least ten counts. The CDR3 coding sequence is TGTGCCAGCAGCGCCGAGGGGGGTAGCAATCAGCCCCAGCATTTT. Translation gives CASSAEGGSNQPQHF. The chain couples TRBV5-8 to TRBJ1-5; D perhaps matches TRBD1 (6 bases). Trimming left V 4 bases short and J 0 bases short, with 11 bases between. The CDR3 loop spans 15 amino acids. CDR1 is SGHTS, CDR2 YDEGEE, per germline.

This clone came up many times. CDR3 sequence (DNA): TGCGCCAGCAGCTCCCAACTAGCGGGGGCCTACAATGAGCAGTTCTTC. Translated, it gives CASSSQLAGAYNEQFF. The gene calls are TRBV10-1 and TRBJ2-1; the match to TRBD2 covers 11 bases. The CDR3 runs 16 residues. Germline V lookup: CDR1 WNHNN, CDR2 SYGVQD (reference sequence). The V gene end was trimmed by 6 bases and the J gene end by 2 bases; junction bases not matched to a gene: 6.

This clone was seen ten or more times. The gene calls are TRBV20-1 and TRBJ2-7; unclear D gene. Deletions cut 2 bases from V and 2 bases from J, with 10 bases between. The CDR3 sequence is 13 residues long. CDR1 DFQATT and CDR2 SNEGSKA come from the germline V gene (reference sequence). In DNA form, the CDR3 reads TGCAGTGCTAGATCGGGCCAGACCTACGAGCAGTACTTC. Encoded protein: CSARSGQTYEQYF.

This clone came up many times. This sequence joins TRBV9 and TRBJ2-3, with 14 nucleotides matching TRBD2. Looked up from germline, CDR1 is SGDLS and CDR2 is YYNGEE. This CDR3 contains 16 residues. The ends lost 3 bases at V and 4 bases at J; junction bases unmatched: 4. CDR3 residues: CASSAGLAGGADTQYF. The CDR3 DNA is TGTGCCAGCAGCGCCGGACTAGCGGGGGGCGCAGATACGCAGTATTTT. The whole variable domain, filled in from reference TRBV9 and TRBJ2-3, reads DSGVTQTPKHLITATGQRVTLRCSPRSGDLSVYWYQQSLDQGLQFLIQYYNGEERAKGNILERFSAQQFPDLHSELNLSSLELGDSALYFCASSAGLAGGADTQYFGPGTRLTVL.

This clone has at least ten counts. The V call is TRBV6-7, the J call TRBJ2-1; 12 nucleotides align to TRBD2. TRBV6-7 is treated as an ORF (open reading frame) with a function not yet certain. Losses at the gene ends were 1 base for V and 0 bases for J; bases not matched to a gene: 4. The CDR3 has 18 residues. The CDR3 spells CASSYLLAGGRSYNEQFF. CDR3 in DNA: TGTGCCAGCAGTTACTTACTAGCGGGGGGACGCTCCTACAATGAGCAGTTCTTC.

By proportion, this clone is large (0.1 to 1%). The chain uses TRBV20-1 and TRBJ2-5; D not certain. V gave up 5 bases and J gave up 5 bases, with 21 bases separating them. The CDR3 extends over 15 amino acids. The germline V gene has CDR1 DFQATT and CDR2 SNEGSKA (reference sequence). CDR3 bases: TGCAGTGCTGGAAGAGATATTGAGTCATGGGAGACCCAGTACTTC. It specifies CSAGRDIESWETQYF.

In its sample, this clone was seen many times. The V and J genes are TRBV5-6 and TRBJ1-2; D is possibly TRBD1 (6 bases). CDR3 size: 15 residues. The germline gives CDR1 SGHDT, CDR2 YYEEEE. Trimming removed 0 bases from V and 4 bases from J, with 13 bases in between. As DNA, the CDR3 is TGTGCCAGCAGCTTGGTTGGGGGGCGCGGCTATGGCTACACCTTC. It is translated as CASSLVGGRGYGYTF.

This clone was counted once. The junction departs from the called germline gene at one end, perhaps through a read error. J is TRBJ2-3 and V is TRBV5-1; D is undetermined. Germline CDR1 reads SGHRS; CDR2 reads YFSETQ. The CDR3 spans 16 residues. CDR3 in amino acids: CASSSGYSLRTDTQYF. The CDR3 DNA sequence: TGCGCCAGCAGCTCCGGGTACAGCCTTCGCACAGATACACAGTATTTT. The full variable domain, rest sourced from reference TRBV5-1 and TRBJ2-3, is KAGVTQTPRYLIKTRGQQVTLSCSPISGHRSVSWYQQTPGQGLQFLFEYFSETQRNKGNFPGRFSGRQFSNSRSEMNVSTLELGDSALYLCASSSGYSLRTDTQYFGPGTRLTVL.

This clone was seen at least ten times. This chain uses TRBV28 with TRBJ2-3, with a tentative D call TRBD2 (6 bases). Germline values: CDR1 MDHEN, CDR2 SYDVKM. Trimming stripped 10 bases from V and 2 bases from J, with 10 bases between. This CDR3 has 12 residues. The CDR3 DNA is TGTGCCATAGGGACTCTCACAGATACGCAGTATTTT. As protein: CAIGTLTDTQYF. Full variable domain (rest looked up from reference TRBV28 and TRBJ2-3): DVKVTQSSRYLVKRTGEKVFLECVQDMDHENMFWYRQDPGLGLRLIYFSYDVKMKEKGDIPEGYSVSREKKERFSLILESASTNQTSMYLCAIGTLTDTQYFGPGTRLTVL.

With regard to this clone: This clone may be a read error of a much larger clone one base away. The rearrangement links TRBV11-1 to TRBJ1-2; 12 nucleotides align to TRBD1. This CDR3 region has 17 residues. Germline V gives CDR1 SGHAT, CDR2 FQDESV (reference sequence). Here the CDR3 reads CASSLGDRGHYGYVYTF. The CDR3 DNA is TGTGCCAGCAGCTTGGGGGACAGGGGGCACTACGGCTATGTCTACACCTTC.

This clone was detected only a few times. The rearrangement joins TRBV28 to TRBJ2-1; possibly TRBD2 for D (6 bases). The germline V gene encodes CDR1 MDHEN and CDR2 SYDVKM. With 7 bases removed from V and 7 bases from J, the gap between germline ends came to 23 bases. The CDR3 spans 16 residues. DNA for the CDR3: TGTGCCAGCATTTTTTCTTCCTGGAGGGCCTCGAATGAGCAGTTCTTC. This codes for CASIFSSWRASNEQFF. Looking up the rest from reference TRBV28 and TRBJ2-1 gives the full variable domain: DVKVTQSSRYLVKRTGEKVFLECVQDMDHENMFWYRQDPGLGLRLIYFSYDVKMKEKGDIPEGYSVSREKKERFSLILESASTNQTSMYLCASIFSSWRASNEQFFGPGTRLTVL.

This clone showed up many times. The rearrangement links TRBV25-1 to TRBJ2-2; 10 bases are shared with TRBD1. The germline V gene has CDR1 MGHDK and CDR2 SYGVNS. Germline trimming cut 4 bases from V and 5 bases from J; bases unmatched to any gene: 4. CDR3 length: 15 amino acids. The CDR3 nucleotides are TGTGCCAGCAGTGCAGACAGGGGGCTTACCGGGGAGCTGTTTTTT. It codes for CASSADRGLTGELFF.

Many counts were recorded for this clone. The rearrangement joins TRBV6-5 to TRBJ1-4, with D unclear. This CDR3 has 13 residues. CDR1 is MNHEY, CDR2 SVGAGI, per germline. The germline V and J ends were trimmed by 3 bases and 7 bases, with 9 bases remaining between them. CDR3 DNA: TGTGCCAGCAGTTATGATGAGAGTGAAAAACTGTTTTTT. It encodes CASSYDESEKLFF.